Shown below are 27 T cell receptor beta chains from a single sample sequenced in a study of T cells in Graves' hyperthyroidism and ophthalmopathy. Regions amplified from RNA transcripts were the TCR beta CDR3 regions. Using the HTBI primer set, a first-round RT-PCR was run on the TCR CDR3. MiXCR, run by TCRdb on the multiplex PCR reads, gives a single entry per CDR3 protein. Of fewer than 450,000 distinct CDR3 sequences listed, about a sixth were seen once; the top ten hold around 35%. The sample was blood. These receptors were obtained from a woman in her twenties or thirties with Graves' hyperthyroidism that later progressed to Graves' ophthalmopathy.

The V call is TRBV11-2, the J call TRBJ2-2, with D unresolved. Germline V gene sequence: CDR1 SGHAT, CDR2 FQNNGV. The V and J ends lost 4 bases and 9 bases respectively, with 15 bases between them. The CDR3 has 14 residues. CDR3 DNA sequence: TGTGCCAGCAGCTCCGCTTCTAGATACAGGGAGCTGTTTTTT. This gives the protein CASSSASRYRELFF.

The chain couples TRBV27 to TRBJ2-3; maybe TRBD2 (6 bases). The V end was cut by 6 bases, the J end by 2 bases, with 15 bases between. The CDR3 consists of 15 residues. Germline-derived CDR1 and CDR2 are MNHEY and SMNVEV (reference sequence). Written as DNA, the CDR3 is TGTGCCAGCAGCGAGCATAGCGGAGCCACAGATACGCAGTATTTT. Encoded protein: CASSEHSGATDTQYF.

In this sample, this clonotype turned up many times. The J gene is TRBJ2-7, the V gene TRBV27, with D perhaps matching TRBD1 (5 bases). This CDR3 comprises 17 residues. Looked up from germline, CDR1 is MNHEY and CDR2 is SMNVEV (reference sequence). Trimming pared 6 bases from V and 0 bases from J, leaving 21 bases between. CDR3 DNA sequence: TGTGCCAGCAGATCTCCCCCGCGACAGAGAAGCTCCTACGAGCAGTACTTC. This gives the protein CASRSPPRQRSSYEQYF.

The chain is built from TRBV11-2 and TRBJ2-1; TRBD2 aligns across 13 bases. Germline CDR1 and CDR2: SGHAT and FQNNGV. The length of the CDR3 is 16 residues. Trimming cost V 5 bases and J 0 bases; bases outside gene matches: 1. This CDR3 reads CASSRTSGSSYNEQFF. CDR3 nucleotide sequence: TGTGCCAGCAGCCGGACTAGCGGGAGCTCCTACAATGAGCAGTTCTTC.

This chain connects TRBV19 to TRBJ2-3, with TRBD1 matching over 7 bases. Germline CDR1 and CDR2: LNHDA and SQIVND (reference sequence). Unmatched junction bases numbered 6, after V lost 5 bases and J lost 1 base. This CDR3 contains 15 residues. Here the CDR3 reads CASSPRDRRTDTQYF. CDR3 bases: TGTGCCAGTAGTCCCCGGGACAGACGCACAGATACGCAGTATTTT.

This clonotype occurred many times. The CDR3 DNA follows: TGTGCCAACACCGCCTCGGGGGAGACCCAGTACTTC. It translates to CANTASGETQYF. The chain combines TRBV11-2 with TRBJ2-5; D perhaps matches TRBD2 (5 bases). Germline CDR1 SGHAT, CDR2 FQNNGV. Trimming cost V 10 bases and J 5 bases, with 14 bases left between them. The CDR3 covers 12 residues.

This clonotype appeared many times. An end of the junction does not agree with germline; a read error may underlie this. The V gene is TRBV5-1, the J gene TRBJ1-2, with D possibly being TRBD1 (5 bases). CDR3 size: 13 residues. Germline CDR1 SGHRS, CDR2 YFSETQ. CDR3 DNA: TGTGCCAGCAGTCTTGAGGGGAACTATGGCTACACCTTC. Its protein product is CASSLEGNYGYTF.

This clonotype was recorded at least ten times. The CDR3 spells CASSPRQTINYGYTF. In nucleotides, the CDR3 is TGTGCCAGCAGCCCACGACAGACGATTAACTATGGCTACACCTTC. V is TRBV7-9 and J is TRBJ1-2; perhaps TRBD1 as D (5 bases). V was trimmed by 5 bases and J by 1 base, leaving 14 bases between them. CDR1 and CDR2 from the germline V gene are SEHNR and FQNEAQ (reference sequence). This CDR3 contains 15 residues.

This clonotype was counted many times. The V gene is TRBV15, the J gene TRBJ2-1; D perhaps matches TRBD2 (7 bases). Germline values: CDR1 LNHNV, CDR2 YYDKDF (reference sequence). With 1 base removed from V and 2 bases from J, the gap between germline ends came to 12 bases. This CDR3 has 16 amino acids. The DNA of the CDR3 is TGTGCCACCAGCAGAGGGATAGGGGGGGCCTACAATGAGCAGTTCTTC. It yields the protein CATSRGIGGAYNEQFF.

The V gene is TRBV14, the J gene TRBJ2-3, with D perhaps given as TRBD1 or TRBD2 (6 bases each). The germline V gene has CDR1 SGHDN and CDR2 FVKESK. Trimming stripped 3 bases from V and 5 bases from J, with 21 bases between. The CDR3 has 17 residues. This CDR3 reads CASSHGQTRRYIDTQYF. The CDR3 nucleotides are TGTGCCAGCAGCCACGGACAGACTAGAAGGTATATAGATACGCAGTATTTT.

This chain links TRBV6-2 or TRBV6-3 with TRBJ2-7; D is uncertain. With 5 bases removed from V and 6 bases from J, the gap between germline ends came to 14 bases. This CDR3 comprises 13 residues. Germline values: CDR1 MNHEY, CDR2 SVGEGT. CDR3 nucleotides: TGTGCCAGCAGTCCGCCGGCGGTGACCGAGCAGTACTTC. The encoded protein is CASSPPAVTEQYF.

In its sample, this clonotype was seen many times. The DNA for the CDR3 is TGCAGCGTTGGCCGTACAAGACTAGCGGGAGGGACGGGGCAGTTCTTC. Its translation: CSVGRTRLAGGTGQFF. The chain links TRBV29-1 to TRBJ2-1; 14 bases are shared with TRBD2. This CDR3 is built from 16 residues. Per the germline V gene, CDR1 is SQVTM and CDR2 is ANQGSEA. The V segment lost 4 bases and the J segment 12 bases; nucleotides outside the gene matches: 14.

This clonotype was seen repeatedly, ten times or more. The chain has TRBV6-5 and TRBJ2-7; 7 bases fit TRBD2. CDR1 is MNHEY, CDR2 SVGAGI, per germline. The J segment lost 6 bases and the V segment lost 1 base, leaving 6 bases of the junction unmatched. This CDR3 contains 14 residues. For the CDR3, the DNA is TGTGCCAGCAGTTACTTCGCGGGAGAACCCGAGCAGTACTTC. Amino acid sequence: CASSYFAGEPEQYF.

Notes on this clonotype: The junction shows a germline mismatch at one end, possibly a read error. The rearrangement links TRBV11-2 to TRBJ1-1; D may be TRBD1 (5 bases). Germline-derived CDR1 and CDR2 are SGHAT and FQNNGV. The CDR3 length is 14 residues. CDR3 in amino acids: CASSPAGTNTEAFF. The CDR3 bases are TGCGCCAGCAGCCCCGCCGGGACGAACACTGAAGCTTTCTTT.

The CDR3 loop reads CATSDLDRGYEQFF. CDR3 DNA: TGTGCCACCAGTGATTTAGACAGGGGATATGAGCAGTTCTTC. This sequence joins TRBV24-1 and TRBJ2-1; 8 bases align to TRBD1. V shed 1 base and J 8 bases; nucleotides not matched to a gene: 3. The CDR3 has 14 residues. Germline CDR1 and CDR2: KGHDR and SFDVKD.

At least ten counts were recorded for this clonotype. The rearrangement joins TRBV2 to TRBJ1-1; D remains ambiguous. CDR3 size: 13 residues. V was cut by 7 bases and J by 6 bases, with 15 bases left in between. The germline CDR1 and CDR2 sequences are SNHLY and FYNNEI. CDR3 residues: CASTLWGIAEAFF. Written as DNA, the CDR3 is TGTGCCAGCACCCTGTGGGGTATCGCTGAAGCTTTCTTT. Combining the CDR3 with reference TRBV2 and TRBJ1-1 gives the whole variable domain EPEVTQTPSHQVTQMGQEVILRCVPISNHLYFYWYRQILGQKVEFLVSFYNNEISEKSEIFDDQFSVERPDGSNFTLKIRSTKLEDSAMYFCASTLWGIAEAFFGQGTRLTVV.

This clonotype has ten or more counts. The chain combines TRBV20-1 with TRBJ2-1, with TRBD2 matching 7 bases. Germline values: CDR1 DFQATT, CDR2 SNEGSKA (reference sequence). The CDR3 is 14 amino acids. The trim removed 6 bases at V and 5 bases at J, leaving 10 bases unmatched. The CDR3 region is CSAPPGLTDNEQFF. As DNA, the CDR3 is TGCAGTGCCCCGCCGGGACTAACCGACAATGAGCAGTTCTTC.

As to this clonotype: Since a much larger clone is just one base distant, this may be a read error. The J gene is TRBJ2-2, the V gene TRBV6-5; D uncertain. Germline V gene data show CDR1 as MNHEY and CDR2 as SVGAGI. The CDR3 consists of 13 residues. V lost 2 bases and J 3 bases, leaving 4 bases between the germline ends. CDR3 in DNA: TGTGCCAGCAGTTACGGGGACACCGGGGAGCTGTTTTTT. This translates into CASSYGDTGELFF.

Note on this clonotype: A much larger clone differs from this one at a single base, so this may be a read error. The rearrangement joins TRBV4-1 to TRBJ2-3; TRBD2 aligns across 10 bases. This CDR3 region has 17 residues. Per germline, CDR1 MGHRA and CDR2 YSYEKL. J lost 4 bases, V lost 1 base, and 8 bases had no gene match. CDR3 sequence: CASSQVASGRPADTQYF. The DNA of the CDR3 is TGCGCCAGCAGCCAAGTGGCTAGCGGGAGACCTGCAGATACGCAGTATTTT.

There are many counts of this clonotype. This rearrangement joins TRBV7-9 to TRBJ2-7; the D is unclear. V was trimmed by 1 base and J by 0 bases, leaving 22 bases between them. The CDR3 runs 19 residues. Germline V gene lookup returns CDR1 SEHNR and CDR2 FQNEAQ (reference sequence). CDR3 sequence (DNA): TGTGCCAGCAGCTTAGATCTCCTGGGTCAGCCGATGTTCTCCTACGAGCAGTACTTC. Encoded protein: CASSLDLLGQPMFSYEQYF.

This clonotype was observed many times. The chain links TRBV2 to TRBJ2-3, with D perhaps assigned TRBD1 or TRBD2 (6 bases each). The CDR3 consists of 15 residues. V was clipped by 5 bases and J by 1 base, with 13 bases between them. Germline CDR1 SNHLY, CDR2 FYNNEI. The CDR3 here is CASSRERGRTDTQYF. The CDR3 DNA is TGTGCCAGCAGTCGTGAACGGGGGCGCACAGATACGCAGTATTTT.

The sample holds many counts of this clonotype. This chain links TRBV2 with TRBJ2-1; 13 nucleotides line up with TRBD2. The CDR3 contains 15 residues. CDR1 is SNHLY, CDR2 FYNNEI, per germline. After removal of 4 bases from V and 7 bases from J, the junction contained 4 bases not matched to a gene. This chain's CDR3 is CASSAGLAGPNEQFF. As DNA, the CDR3 is TGTGCCAGCAGTGCGGGACTAGCGGGACCGAATGAGCAGTTCTTC.

This clonotype was observed many times. V is TRBV24-1 and J is TRBJ2-1, with no clear D. From germline, CDR1 is KGHDR and CDR2 SFDVKD. The ends were cut back, 7 bases at V and 9 bases at J, with 9 bases in the middle. The CDR3 spans 11 residues. The CDR3, as DNA: TGTGCCACCAGCGCCTATGGTGAGCAGTTCTTC. Its translation is CATSAYGEQFF.

This clonotype was detected a few times. The rearrangement joins TRBV20-1 to TRBJ2-1; D is undetermined. CDR3 size: 13 residues. Per germline, CDR1 DFQATT and CDR2 SNEGSKA (reference sequence). Trimming removed 0 bases at V and 9 bases at J, with 12 bases between. The CDR3 loop reads CSARDMIGFEQFF. The CDR3 region has the DNA TGCAGTGCTAGAGATATGATCGGCTTTGAGCAGTTCTTC.

The chain is built from TRBV30 and TRBJ1-2; D unclear. Trimming took 4 bases from V and 3 from J, leaving 6 bases between them. Per germline, CDR1 GTSNPN and CDR2 SVGIG (reference sequence). This CDR3 spans 11 amino acids. The CDR3 region has the DNA TGTGCCTGGATAACTCACTATGGCTACACCTTC. This codes for CAWITHYGYTF.

The V gene is TRBV7-9, the J gene TRBJ2-7, with 12 bases fitting TRBD2. The length of the CDR3 is 19 residues. Germline-derived CDR1 and CDR2 are SEHNR and FQNEAQ (reference sequence). The junction had 14 bases not matched to a gene; V was cut back by 4 bases and J by 1 base. The CDR3 nucleotides are TGTGCCAGCAGCTCTAGAGAGATAGGACTAGCGGGATCATCCTACGAGCAGTACTTC. It is translated as CASSSREIGLAGSSYEQYF.

This clonotype was seen repeatedly, ten times or more. The J gene is TRBJ1-1, the V gene TRBV28, with D perhaps TRBD1 (5 bases). Trimming pared 4 bases from V and 2 bases from J, leaving 11 bases between. The CDR3 contains 14 residues. Germline assignment: CDR1 MDHEN and CDR2 SYDVKM. The chain's CDR3 is CASSSREGNTEAFF. The CDR3 DNA reads as TGTGCCAGCAGTTCCAGGGAAGGTAACACTGAAGCTTTCTTT.